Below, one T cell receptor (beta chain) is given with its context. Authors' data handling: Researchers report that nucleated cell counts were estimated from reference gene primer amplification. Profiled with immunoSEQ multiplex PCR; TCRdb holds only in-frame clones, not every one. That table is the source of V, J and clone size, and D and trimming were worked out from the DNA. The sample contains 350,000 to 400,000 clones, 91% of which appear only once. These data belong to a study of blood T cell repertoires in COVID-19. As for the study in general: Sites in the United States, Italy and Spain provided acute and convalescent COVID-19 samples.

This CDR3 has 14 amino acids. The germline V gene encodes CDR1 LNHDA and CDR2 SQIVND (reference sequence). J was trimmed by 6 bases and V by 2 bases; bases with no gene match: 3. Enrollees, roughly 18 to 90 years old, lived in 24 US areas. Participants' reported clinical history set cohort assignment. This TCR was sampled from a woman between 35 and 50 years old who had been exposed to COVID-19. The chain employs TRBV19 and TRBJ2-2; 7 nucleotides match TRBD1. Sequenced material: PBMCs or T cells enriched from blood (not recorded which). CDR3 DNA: TGTGCCAGTAGTATACCCGGGACAGCCGGGGAGCTGTTTTTT. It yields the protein CASSIPGTAGELFF.